One sample yielded the 20 T cell receptor beta chains listed below, sequenced in a study of T cell repertoires in cytomegalovirus infection. TCRdb re-derived calls from the reads in MiXCR, one entry per CDR3 protein. The table has about 200,000 distinct CDR3 sequences, approximately 9.7% seen once. The sequenced material came from PBMCs. The receptors derive from a human donor in good health (CMV status not recorded). Some clones in this sample may be carry-over from other donors' samples.

Many counts were recorded for this clonotype. The chain carries TRBV7-2 and TRBJ2-7; D may be TRBD1 or TRBD2 (5 bases each). The CDR3 has 15 amino acids. Trimming took 5 bases from V and 0 from J, leaving 14 bases between them. Germline loops: CDR1 SGHTA, CDR2 FQGNSA. CDR3: CASSEAGTFSYEQYF. For the CDR3, the DNA is TGTGCCAGCAGCGAAGCCGGGACCTTCTCCTACGAGCAGTACTTC.

The chain combines TRBV6-1 with TRBJ2-3; 13 bases align to TRBD2. This CDR3 has 16 amino acids. V gave up 4 bases and J gave up 4 bases; unmatched junction bases: 5. Germline values: CDR1 MNHNS, CDR2 SASEGT. The CDR3 DNA reads as TGTGCCAGCAGTGGTACTAGCGGGGGGGCGGCAGATACGCAGTATTTT. Translation: CASSGTSGGAADTQYF.

Ten or more counts support this clonotype. The rearrangement joins TRBV10-3 to TRBJ1-1; D unresolved. V lost 2 bases and J lost 1, with 8 bases in between. Germline V CDR1 and CDR2: ENHRY, SYGVKD. The CDR3 runs to 14 residues. The chain's CDR3 is CAISENGENTEAFF. In DNA, the CDR3 is TGTGCCATCAGTGAGAACGGGGAGAACACTGAAGCTTTCTTT.

The chain carries TRBV2 and TRBJ1-2; tentatively, D is TRBD1 (6 bases). CDR3 length equals 15 residues. The V gene's germline CDR1 is SNHLY and CDR2 FYNNEI. V was pared by 0 bases and J by 7 bases, with 15 bases between. The CDR3 loop reads CASSEARTAGGGYTF. The CDR3 DNA reads as TGTGCCAGCAGTGAAGCTCGGACAGCGGGGGGTGGCTACACCTTC.

This chain connects TRBV11-2 to TRBJ1-2, with D hard to call. Germline values: CDR1 SGHAT, CDR2 FQNNGV. Deletions cut 6 bases from V and 5 bases from J, with 16 bases between. The CDR3 has 14 residues. CDR3 loop: CASRNSLLLYGYTF. CDR3 DNA sequence: TGTGCCAGCAGAAATAGCTTACTCCTTTATGGCTACACCTTC.

The chain uses TRBV6-8 and TRBJ1-2; 9 bases fit TRBD1. The CDR3 consists of 16 residues. From germline, CDR1 is MNHGY and CDR2 SAAAGT. The V segment lost 5 bases and the J segment 4 bases; nucleotides outside the gene matches: 11. CDR3 nucleotide sequence: TGTGCCAGCAGTCCCCCCATGGACAGGGGTGGCTATGGCTACACCTTC. Its translation is CASSPPMDRGGYGYTF.

This clonotype has at least ten counts. The rearrangement joins TRBV12-3 or TRBV12-4 to TRBJ1-6; perhaps TRBD1 as D (6 bases). The CDR3 loop spans 18 amino acids. V shed 4 bases and J shed 7 bases, with 23 bases lying between them. CDR3 sequence (DNA): TGTGCCAGCAGTTCGGCCTTGCGCTTACAGGGATCCAATTCACCCCTCCACTTT. This sequence encodes CASSSALRLQGSNSPLHF.

This clonotype occurred many times. The gene calls are TRBV10-3 and TRBJ2-7; TRBD2 agrees at 14 bases. V trimming: 4 bases; J trimming: 4 bases; junction bases outside the gene matches: 9. Germline V lookup: CDR1 ENHRY, CDR2 SYGVKD. The CDR3 loop spans 17 amino acids. The CDR3 sequence: CAISGTSGRNTPYEQYF. The CDR3 nucleotides read TGTGCCATCAGTGGGACTAGCGGGAGGAACACCCCATACGAGCAGTACTTC.

The table lists this clonotype with a few counts. The V gene is TRBV10-2, the J gene TRBJ1-4; TRBD1 agrees at 7 bases. The CDR3 covers 14 residues. The V gene end was trimmed by 4 bases and the J gene end by 4 bases; junction bases not matched to a gene: 3. CDR1 and CDR2 (germline): WSHSY, SAAADI. The chain's CDR3 is CASSGYRGNEKLFF. Written as DNA, the CDR3 is TGCGCCAGCAGTGGTTACAGGGGTAATGAAAAACTGTTTTTT.

The sample holds many counts of this clonotype. The V call is TRBV7-8, the J call TRBJ2-3; TRBD1 aligns across 7 bases. CDR3 size: 15 residues. The germline CDR1 and CDR2 sequences are SGHVS and FQNEAQ. Germline trimming cut 5 bases from V and 1 base from J; bases unmatched to any gene: 6. CDR3 sequence reads: CASSDRQGGTDTQYF. The CDR3, as DNA: TGTGCCAGCAGCGACAGACAGGGCGGCACAGATACGCAGTATTTT.

This clonotype was seen ten or more times. Its ends do not fully match the called genes, so a read error is possible. The chain links TRBV12-3 or TRBV12-4 to TRBJ1-4; D gene ambiguous. The CDR3 is made up of 12 amino acids. Written as DNA, the CDR3 is TGTGCCAGTAGTGGCGGGGATGACAAACTGTTTTTT. Translated, it gives CASSGGDDKLFF.

This clonotype was observed at least ten times. Here the CDR3 reads CASTRDYPSEQYF. The CDR3 coding sequence is TGTGCCAGCACCCGGGACTACCCGAGTGAGCAGTACTTC. This chain joins TRBV12-3 or TRBV12-4 and TRBJ2-7; 7 bases align to TRBD2. Trimming removed 7 bases from V and 7 bases from J; junction bases left unmatched: 10. CDR3 length: 13 amino acids.

The chain joins TRBV6-2 or TRBV6-3 to TRBJ2-1; TRBD2 agrees at 9 bases. The V segment lost 4 bases and the J segment 4 bases; nucleotides outside the gene matches: 11. CDR1 MNHEY and CDR2 SVGEGT come from the germline V gene. CDR3 size: 17 residues. The CDR3 loop is CASSSALAGEPYNEQFF. CDR3 sequence (DNA): TGTGCCAGCAGTTCTGCCTTAGCGGGAGAACCTTACAATGAGCAGTTCTTC.

This chain connects TRBV7-2 to TRBJ2-2; a possible D gene is TRBD1 (5 bases). Germline V gene sequence: CDR1 SGHTA, CDR2 FQGNSA. V was pared by 1 base and J by 5 bases, with 11 bases between. The CDR3 has 15 residues. The DNA of the CDR3 is TGTGCCAGCAGCTTAGATAGGGGATGGACCGGGGAGCTGTTTTTT. It specifies CASSLDRGWTGELFF.

The J gene is TRBJ1-5, the V gene TRBV2; D unresolved. From germline, CDR1 is SNHLY and CDR2 FYNNEI. CDR3 length: 13 residues. V was clipped by 3 bases and J by 5 bases, with 8 bases between them. CDR3 DNA sequence: TGTGCCAGCAGTGACAGCCGTGATCAGCCCCAGCATTTT. Its translation is CASSDSRDQPQHF.

This clonotype has a handful of counts. V and J are TRBV7-8 and TRBJ2-1; D unclear. The germline V gene has CDR1 SGHVS and CDR2 FQNEAQ. Trimming cost V 4 bases and J 7 bases, with 11 bases left between them. The CDR3 has 13 amino acids. CDR3 sequence (DNA): TGTGCCAGCAGCTCCGGAGCGCGGAATGAGCAGTTCTTC. This codes for CASSSGARNEQFF. The variable domain in full, completed from reference TRBV7-8 and TRBJ2-1, reads GAGVSQSPRYKVAKRGQDVALRCDPISGHVSLFWYQQALGQGPEFLTYFQNEAQLDKSGLPSDRFFAERPEGSVSTLKIQRTQQEDSAVYLCASSSGARNEQFFGPGTRLTVL.

This clonotype occurred many times. The CDR3 DNA is TGTGCCAGCAGCTTGCGCCGGACAGGGGAAGGAAAGGGTAATTCACCCCTCCACTTT. It yields the protein CASSLRRTGEGKGNSPLHF. The J gene is TRBJ1-6, the V gene TRBV5-6, with 9 bases that match TRBD1. Germline loops: CDR1 SGHDT, CDR2 YYEEEE. This CDR3 has 19 amino acids. V lost 1 base and J lost 6; bases outside the gene matches: 14.

The sample holds many counts of this clonotype. The rearrangement joins TRBV7-2 to TRBJ2-7, with TRBD2 matching 11 bases. Germline V lookup: CDR1 SGHTA, CDR2 FQGNSA. This CDR3 is 15 amino acids long. Trimming at V came to 6 bases and at J to 2 bases, leaving 6 bases not matched to a gene. CDR3 in DNA: TGTGCCAGCAGTCTACTAGCGGGAGACCCCTACGAGCAGTACTTC. Translated, it gives CASSLLAGDPYEQYF.

This clonotype was recorded a few times. This chain joins TRBV12-3 or TRBV12-4 and TRBJ2-1, with 7 bases aligning to TRBD2. The CDR3 spans 16 residues. With V trimmed by 4 bases and J by 2 bases, 8 bases remained unmatched. The DNA of the CDR3 is TGTGCCAGCAGTTCCCCCCTGAGCGGGGCCTACAATGAGCAGTTCTTC. Amino acid sequence: CASSSPLSGAYNEQFF.

This clonotype appeared many times. CDR3 amino acids: CASSARDRIEQFF. The CDR3 DNA sequence: TGTGCCAGCAGCGCACGGGATCGAATAGAGCAGTTCTTC. This chain uses TRBV7-9 with TRBJ2-1, with a tentative D call TRBD2 (5 bases). Trimming removed 5 bases at V and 10 bases at J, with 15 bases between. CDR3 size: 13 residues. CDR1 SEHNR and CDR2 FQNEAQ come from the germline V gene (reference sequence).